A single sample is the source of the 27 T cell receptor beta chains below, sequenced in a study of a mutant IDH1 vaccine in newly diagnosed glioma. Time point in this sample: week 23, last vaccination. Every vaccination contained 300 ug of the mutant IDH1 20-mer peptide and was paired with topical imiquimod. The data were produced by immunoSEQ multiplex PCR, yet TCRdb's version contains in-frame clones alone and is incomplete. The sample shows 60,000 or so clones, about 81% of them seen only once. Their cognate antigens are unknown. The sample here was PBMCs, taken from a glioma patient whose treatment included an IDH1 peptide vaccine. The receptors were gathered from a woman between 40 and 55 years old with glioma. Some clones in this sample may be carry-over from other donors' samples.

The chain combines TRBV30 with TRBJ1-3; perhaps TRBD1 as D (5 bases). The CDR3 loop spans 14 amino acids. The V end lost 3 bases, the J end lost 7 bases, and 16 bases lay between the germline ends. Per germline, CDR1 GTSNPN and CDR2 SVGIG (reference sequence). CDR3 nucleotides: TGTGCCTGGAGCCCAGGGACCACTAGTAACACCATATATTTT. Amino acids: CAWSPGTTSNTIYF. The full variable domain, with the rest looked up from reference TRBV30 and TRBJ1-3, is SQTIHQWPATLVQPVGSPLSLECTVEGTSNPNLYWYRQAAGRGLQLLFYSVGIGQISSEVPQNLSASRPQDRQFILSSKKLLLSDSGFYLCAWSPGTTSNTIYFGEGSWLTVV.

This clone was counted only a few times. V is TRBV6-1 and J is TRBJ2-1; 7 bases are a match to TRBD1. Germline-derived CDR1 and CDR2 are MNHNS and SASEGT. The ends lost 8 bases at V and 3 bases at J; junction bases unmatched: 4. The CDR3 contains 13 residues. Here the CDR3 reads CASPGQSYNEQFF. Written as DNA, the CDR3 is TGTGCCAGCCCGGGACAGAGCTACAATGAGCAGTTCTTC.

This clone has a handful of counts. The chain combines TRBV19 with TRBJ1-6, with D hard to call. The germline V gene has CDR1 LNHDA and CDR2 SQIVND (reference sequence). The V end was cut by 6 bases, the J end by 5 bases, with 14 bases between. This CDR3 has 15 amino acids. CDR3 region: CASRTRFPDNSPLHF. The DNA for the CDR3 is TGTGCCAGTAGAACCCGATTTCCGGATAATTCACCCCTCCACTTT.

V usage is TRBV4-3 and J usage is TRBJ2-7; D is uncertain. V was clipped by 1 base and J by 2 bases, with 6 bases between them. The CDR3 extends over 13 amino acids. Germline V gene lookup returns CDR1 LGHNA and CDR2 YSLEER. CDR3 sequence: CASSQATTYEQYF. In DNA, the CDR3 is TGCGCCAGCAGCCAAGCGACCACCTACGAGCAGTACTTC.

The CDR3 region is CASSPDRGYYEQYF. In nucleotides, the CDR3 is TGCGCCAGCAGCCCGGACAGGGGGTACTACGAGCAGTACTTC. J is TRBJ2-7 and V is TRBV5-1; 10 bases map to TRBD1. This CDR3 contains 14 residues. CDR1 is SGHRS, CDR2 YFSETQ, per germline. V lost 4 bases to trimming and J lost 3 bases; unmatched junction nucleotides: 4.

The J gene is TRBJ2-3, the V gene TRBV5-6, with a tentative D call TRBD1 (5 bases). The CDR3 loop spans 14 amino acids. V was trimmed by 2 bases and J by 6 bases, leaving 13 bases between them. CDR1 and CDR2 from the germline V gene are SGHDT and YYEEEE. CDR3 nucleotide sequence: TGTGCCAGCAGCTTTGGTGGGGCCCTGGATACGCAGTATTTT. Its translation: CASSFGGALDTQYF.

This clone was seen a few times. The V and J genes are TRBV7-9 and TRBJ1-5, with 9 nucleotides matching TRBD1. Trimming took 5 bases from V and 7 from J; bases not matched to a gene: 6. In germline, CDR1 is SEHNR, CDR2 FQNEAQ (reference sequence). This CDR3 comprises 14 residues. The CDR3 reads CASSRTGERQPQHF. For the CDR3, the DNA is TGTGCCAGCAGCCGGACAGGGGAGCGGCAGCCCCAGCATTTT.

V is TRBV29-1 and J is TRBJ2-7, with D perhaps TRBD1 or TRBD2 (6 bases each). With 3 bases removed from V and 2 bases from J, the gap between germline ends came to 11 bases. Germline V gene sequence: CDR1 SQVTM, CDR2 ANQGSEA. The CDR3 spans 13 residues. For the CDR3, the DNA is TGCAGCGTTGAGGGGGGCGCGACCTACGAGCAGTACTTC. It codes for CSVEGGATYEQYF.

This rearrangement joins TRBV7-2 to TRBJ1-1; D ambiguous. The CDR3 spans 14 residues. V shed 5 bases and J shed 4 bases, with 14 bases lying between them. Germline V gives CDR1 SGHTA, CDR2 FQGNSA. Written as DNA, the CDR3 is TGTGCCAGCAGCCAGAATGCCGTCGCCACTGAAGCTTTCTTT. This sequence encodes CASSQNAVATEAFF. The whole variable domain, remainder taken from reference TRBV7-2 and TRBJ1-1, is GAGVSQSPSNKVTEKGKDVELRCDPISGHTALYWYRQSLGQGLEFLIYFQGNSAPDKSGLPSDRFSAERTGGSVSTLTIQRTQQEDSAVYLCASSQNAVATEAFFGQGTRLTVV.

The CDR3 region is CASSQEGAGYGYTF. In DNA form, the CDR3 reads TGTGCCAGCAGTCAGGAGGGGGCAGGCTATGGCTACACCTTC. The chain combines TRBV2 with TRBJ1-2, with TRBD1 matching 7 bases. V dropped 5 bases and J dropped 4; count of bases not matched to a gene: 7. This CDR3 contains 14 residues. Germline-derived CDR1 and CDR2 are SNHLY and FYNNEI.

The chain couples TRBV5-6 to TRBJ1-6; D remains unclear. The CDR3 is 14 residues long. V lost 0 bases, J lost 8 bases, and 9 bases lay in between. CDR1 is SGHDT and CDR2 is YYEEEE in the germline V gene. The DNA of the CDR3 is TGTGCCAGCAGCTTGGACGAGGTATATTCACCCCTCCACTTT. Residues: CASSLDEVYSPLHF.

The CDR3: CASGPSAGGWNTDTQYF. The CDR3 DNA sequence: TGTGCCAGTGGCCCTTCGGCCGGGGGGTGGAACACAGATACGCAGTATTTT. V usage is TRBV19 and J usage is TRBJ2-3; 7 nucleotides align to TRBD2. The junction had 16 bases not matched to a gene; V was cut back by 8 bases and J by 2 bases. In germline, CDR1 is LNHDA, CDR2 SQIVND (reference sequence). The CDR3 runs 17 residues.

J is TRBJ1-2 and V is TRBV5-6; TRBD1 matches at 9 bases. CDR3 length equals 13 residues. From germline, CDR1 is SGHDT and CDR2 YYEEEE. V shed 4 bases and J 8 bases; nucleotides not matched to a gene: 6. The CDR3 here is CASSRGQGEGYTF. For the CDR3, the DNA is TGTGCCAGCAGCCGGGGACAGGGCGAGGGCTACACCTTC.

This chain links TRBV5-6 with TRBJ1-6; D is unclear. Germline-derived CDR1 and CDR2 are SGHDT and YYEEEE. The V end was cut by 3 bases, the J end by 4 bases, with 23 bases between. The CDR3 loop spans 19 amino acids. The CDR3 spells CASSSLAHADSSYNSPLHF. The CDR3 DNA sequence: TGTGCCAGCAGCTCCCTGGCCCATGCGGATAGTTCTTATAATTCACCCCTCCACTTT.

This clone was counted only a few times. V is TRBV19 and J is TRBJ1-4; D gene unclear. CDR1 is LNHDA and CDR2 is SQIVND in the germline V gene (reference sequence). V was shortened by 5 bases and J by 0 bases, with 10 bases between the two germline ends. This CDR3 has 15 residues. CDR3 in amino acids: CASSELPATNEKLFF. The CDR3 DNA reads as TGTGCCAGTAGTGAACTCCCCGCAACTAATGAAAAACTGTTTTTT.

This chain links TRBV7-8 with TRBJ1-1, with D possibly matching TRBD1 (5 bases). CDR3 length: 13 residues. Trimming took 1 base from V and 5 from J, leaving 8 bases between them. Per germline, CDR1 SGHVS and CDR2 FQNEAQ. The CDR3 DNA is TGTGCCAGCAGCTTAGGAGGGGAGACTGAAGCTTTCTTT. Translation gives CASSLGGETEAFF.

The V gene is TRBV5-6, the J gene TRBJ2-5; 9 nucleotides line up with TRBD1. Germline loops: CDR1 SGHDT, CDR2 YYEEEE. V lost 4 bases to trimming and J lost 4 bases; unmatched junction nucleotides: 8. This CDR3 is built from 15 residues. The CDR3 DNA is TGTGCCAGCAGCGCGGGACAGGGTATCGTAGAGACCCAGTACTTC. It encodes CASSAGQGIVETQYF.

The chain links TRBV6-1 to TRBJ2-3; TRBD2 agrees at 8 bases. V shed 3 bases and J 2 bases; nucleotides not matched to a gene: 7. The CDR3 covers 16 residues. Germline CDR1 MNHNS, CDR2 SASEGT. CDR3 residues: CASSDIAGRVTDTQYF. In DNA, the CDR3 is TGTGCCAGCAGTGATATAGCGGGGAGGGTCACAGATACGCAGTATTTT.

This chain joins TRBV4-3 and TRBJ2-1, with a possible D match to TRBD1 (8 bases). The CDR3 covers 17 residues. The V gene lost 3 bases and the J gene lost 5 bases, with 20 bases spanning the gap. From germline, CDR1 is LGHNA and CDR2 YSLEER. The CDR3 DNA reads TGCGCCAGCAGCCACCCGCCCCGGACAGGGAGGGACAATGAGCAGTTCTTC. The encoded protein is CASSHPPRTGRDNEQFF.

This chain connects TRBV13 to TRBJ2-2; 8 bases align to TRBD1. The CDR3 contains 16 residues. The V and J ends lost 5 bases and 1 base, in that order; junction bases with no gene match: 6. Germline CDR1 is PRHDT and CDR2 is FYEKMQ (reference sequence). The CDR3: CASSTLGQGNTGELFF. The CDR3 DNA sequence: TGTGCCAGCAGCACCCTCGGACAGGGGAACACCGGGGAGCTGTTTTTT.

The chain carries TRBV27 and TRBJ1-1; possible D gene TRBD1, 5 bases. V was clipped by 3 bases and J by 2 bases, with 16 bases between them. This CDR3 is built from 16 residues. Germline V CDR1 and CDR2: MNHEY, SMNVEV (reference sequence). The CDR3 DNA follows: TGTGCCAGCAGTTTGCGCGAGGGGCAGGGCAACACTGAAGCTTTCTTT. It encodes CASSLREGQGNTEAFF.

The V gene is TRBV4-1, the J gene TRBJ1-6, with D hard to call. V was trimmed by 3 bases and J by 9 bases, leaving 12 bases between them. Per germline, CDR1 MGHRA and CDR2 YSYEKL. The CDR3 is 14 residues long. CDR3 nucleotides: TGCGCCAGCAGCCAGCTTCTCCGTGGTTCACCCCTCCACTTT. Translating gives CASSQLLRGSPLHF.

The CDR3 sequence: CASSPGGYEQYF. The CDR3 DNA follows: TGTGCCAGCTCACCTGGGGGCTACGAGCAGTACTTC. This chain uses TRBV18 with TRBJ2-7; TRBD1 or TRBD2 may be the D gene (5 bases each). Germline V gives CDR1 KGHSH, CDR2 LQKENI. Deletions cut 3 bases from V and 3 bases from J, with 6 bases between. CDR3 length equals 12 residues.

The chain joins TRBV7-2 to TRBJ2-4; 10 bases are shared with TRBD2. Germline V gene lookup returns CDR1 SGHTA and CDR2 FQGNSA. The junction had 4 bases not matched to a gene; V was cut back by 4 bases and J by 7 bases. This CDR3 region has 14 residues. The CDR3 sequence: CASSSLAGGNIQYF. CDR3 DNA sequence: TGTGCCAGCAGCTCTTTAGCGGGGGGTAACATTCAGTACTTC.

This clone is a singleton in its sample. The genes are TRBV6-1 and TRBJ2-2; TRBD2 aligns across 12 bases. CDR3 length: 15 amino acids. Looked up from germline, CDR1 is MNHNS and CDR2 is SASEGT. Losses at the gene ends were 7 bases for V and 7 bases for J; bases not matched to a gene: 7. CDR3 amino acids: CASTLAGGRIGELFF. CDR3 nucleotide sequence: TGTGCCAGCACCCTAGCGGGGGGGCGGATCGGGGAGCTGTTTTTT.

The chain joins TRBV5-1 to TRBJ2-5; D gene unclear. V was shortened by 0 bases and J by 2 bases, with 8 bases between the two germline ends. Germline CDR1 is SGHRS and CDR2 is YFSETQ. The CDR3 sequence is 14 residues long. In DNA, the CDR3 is TGCGCCAGCAGCTTGGGTACAGCACAAGAGACCCAGTACTTC. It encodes CASSLGTAQETQYF.

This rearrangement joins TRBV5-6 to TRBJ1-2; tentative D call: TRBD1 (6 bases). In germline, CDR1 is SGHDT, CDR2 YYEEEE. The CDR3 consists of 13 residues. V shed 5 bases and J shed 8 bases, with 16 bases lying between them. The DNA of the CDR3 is TGTGCCAGCAGACCCAGACAGGCCCGGGGCTACACCTTC. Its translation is CASRPRQARGYTF.